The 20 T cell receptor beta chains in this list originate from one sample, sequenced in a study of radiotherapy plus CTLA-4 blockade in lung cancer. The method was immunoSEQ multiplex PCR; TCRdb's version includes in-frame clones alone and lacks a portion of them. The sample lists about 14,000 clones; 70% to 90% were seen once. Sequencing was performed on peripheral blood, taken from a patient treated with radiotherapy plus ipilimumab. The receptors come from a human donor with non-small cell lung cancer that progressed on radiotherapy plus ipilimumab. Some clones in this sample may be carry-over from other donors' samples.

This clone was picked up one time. The CDR3 sequence: CASSPKGSGGASGELFF. The CDR3 DNA reads as TGTGCCAGCAGCCCCAAGGGTAGCGGGGGGGCCTCCGGGGAGCTGTTTTTT. The chain employs TRBV11-2 and TRBJ2-2; TRBD2 matches at 11 bases. The ends lost 5 bases at V and 6 bases at J; junction bases unmatched: 11. The CDR3 length is 17 residues. Germline CDR1 is SGHAT and CDR2 is FQNNGV.

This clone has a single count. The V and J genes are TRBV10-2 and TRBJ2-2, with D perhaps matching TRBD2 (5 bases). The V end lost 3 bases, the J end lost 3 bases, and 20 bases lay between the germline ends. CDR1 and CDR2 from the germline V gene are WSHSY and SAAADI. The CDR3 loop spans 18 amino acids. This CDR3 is CASSELLLGDVDTGELFF. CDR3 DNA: TGCGCCAGCAGTGAATTGCTACTAGGAGACGTCGACACCGGGGAGCTGTTTTTT.

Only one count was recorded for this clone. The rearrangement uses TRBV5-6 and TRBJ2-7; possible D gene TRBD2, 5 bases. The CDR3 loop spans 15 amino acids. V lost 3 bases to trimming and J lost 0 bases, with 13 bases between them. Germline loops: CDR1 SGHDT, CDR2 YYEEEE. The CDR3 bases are TGTGCCAGCAGCTCCCCAGGACTGGACTCCTACGAGCAGTACTTC. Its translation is CASSSPGLDSYEQYF.

CDR3 protein: CASSFPQGASGGYEQYF. The CDR3 coding sequence is TGCGCCAGCAGCTTCCCACAGGGGGCTTCAGGTGGATACGAGCAGTACTTC. This rearrangement joins TRBV5-1 to TRBJ2-7; 9 bases align to TRBD1. CDR1 and CDR2 from the germline V gene are SGHRS and YFSETQ. V lost 2 bases to trimming and J lost 4 bases; unmatched junction nucleotides: 13. This CDR3 has 17 amino acids. The full variable domain, its missing parts supplied by reference TRBV5-1 and TRBJ2-7, is KAGVTQTPRYLIKTRGQQVTLSCSPISGHRSVSWYQQTPGQGLQFLFEYFSETQRNKGNFPGRFSGRQFSNSRSEMNVSTLELGDSALYLCASSFPQGASGGYEQYFGPGTRLTVT.

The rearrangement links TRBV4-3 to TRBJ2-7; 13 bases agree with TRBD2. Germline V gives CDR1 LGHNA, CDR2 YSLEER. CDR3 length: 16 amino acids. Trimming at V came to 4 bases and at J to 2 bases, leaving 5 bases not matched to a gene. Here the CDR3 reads CASSPGTSGIPYEQYF. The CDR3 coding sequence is TGCGCCAGCAGCCCCGGGACTAGCGGGATTCCCTACGAGCAGTACTTC.

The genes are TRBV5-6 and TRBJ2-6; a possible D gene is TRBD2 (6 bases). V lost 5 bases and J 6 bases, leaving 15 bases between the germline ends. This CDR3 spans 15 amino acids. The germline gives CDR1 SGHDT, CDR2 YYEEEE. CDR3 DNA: TGTGCCAGCAGGCCGGGACTCGGGCAGGCCAACGTCCTGACTTTC. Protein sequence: CASRPGLGQANVLTF.

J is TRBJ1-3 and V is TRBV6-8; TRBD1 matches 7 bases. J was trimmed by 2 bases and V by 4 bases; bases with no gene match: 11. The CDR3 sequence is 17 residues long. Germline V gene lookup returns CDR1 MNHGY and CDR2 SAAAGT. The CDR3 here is CASSCHRGPVPGNTIYF. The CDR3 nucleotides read TGTGCCAGCAGTTGCCACAGGGGTCCTGTACCTGGAAACACCATATATTTT.

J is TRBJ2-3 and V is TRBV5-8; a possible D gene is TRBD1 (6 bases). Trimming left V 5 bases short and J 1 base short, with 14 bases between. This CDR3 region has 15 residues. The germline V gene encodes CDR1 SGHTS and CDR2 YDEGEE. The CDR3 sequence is CASSPWGQGTDTQYF. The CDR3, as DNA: TGTGCCAGCAGTCCGTGGGGGCAGGGCACAGATACGCAGTATTTT.

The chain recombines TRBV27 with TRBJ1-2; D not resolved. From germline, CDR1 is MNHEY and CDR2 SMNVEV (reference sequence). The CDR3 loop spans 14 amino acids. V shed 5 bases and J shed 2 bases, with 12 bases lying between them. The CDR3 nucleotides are TGTGCCAGCAGTAGGGCCGGCGGGAACTATGGCTACACCTTC. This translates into CASSRAGGNYGYTF.

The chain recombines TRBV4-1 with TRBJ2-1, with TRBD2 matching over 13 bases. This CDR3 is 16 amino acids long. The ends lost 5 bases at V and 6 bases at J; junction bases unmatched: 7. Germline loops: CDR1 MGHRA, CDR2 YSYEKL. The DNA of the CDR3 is TGCGCCAGCAGCACCCAACTAGCGGGAGGGCTCAATGAGCAGTTCTTC. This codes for CASSTQLAGGLNEQFF.

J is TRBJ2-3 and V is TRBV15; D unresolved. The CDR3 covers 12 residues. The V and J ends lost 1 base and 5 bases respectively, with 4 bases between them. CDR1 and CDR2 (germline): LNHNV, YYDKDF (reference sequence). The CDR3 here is CATSRARDTQYF. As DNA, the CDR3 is TGTGCCACCAGCAGAGCGAGAGATACGCAGTATTTT.

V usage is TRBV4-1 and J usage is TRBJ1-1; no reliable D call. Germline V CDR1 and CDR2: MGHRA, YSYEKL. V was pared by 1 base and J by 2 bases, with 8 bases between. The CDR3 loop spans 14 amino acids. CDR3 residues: CASSQVGANTEAFF. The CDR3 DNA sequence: TGCGCCAGCAGCCAAGTGGGCGCCAACACTGAAGCTTTCTTT.

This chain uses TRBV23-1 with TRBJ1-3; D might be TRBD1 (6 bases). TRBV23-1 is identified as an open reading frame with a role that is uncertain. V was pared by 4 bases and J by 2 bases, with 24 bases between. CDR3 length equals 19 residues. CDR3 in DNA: TGCGCCAGCAGTCCCTACTACTCCAGGGGATGGAGGACTGGAAACACCATATATTTT. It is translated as CASSPYYSRGWRTGNTIYF.

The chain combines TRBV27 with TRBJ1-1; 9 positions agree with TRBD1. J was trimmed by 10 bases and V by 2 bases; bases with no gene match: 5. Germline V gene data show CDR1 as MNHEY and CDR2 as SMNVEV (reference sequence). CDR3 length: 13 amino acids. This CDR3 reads CASSLSTGGLAFF. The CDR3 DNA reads TGTGCCAGCAGTTTAAGTACAGGGGGCTTAGCTTTCTTT.

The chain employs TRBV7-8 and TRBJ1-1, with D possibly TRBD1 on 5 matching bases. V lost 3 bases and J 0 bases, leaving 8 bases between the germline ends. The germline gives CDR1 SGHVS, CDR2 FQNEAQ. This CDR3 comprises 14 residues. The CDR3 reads CASSFGTVNTEAFF. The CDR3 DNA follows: TGTGCCAGCAGCTTTGGGACTGTGAACACTGAAGCTTTCTTT.

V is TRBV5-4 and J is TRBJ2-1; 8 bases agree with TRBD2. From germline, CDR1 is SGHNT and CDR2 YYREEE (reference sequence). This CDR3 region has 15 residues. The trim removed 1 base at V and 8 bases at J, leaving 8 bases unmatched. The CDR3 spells CASSLNAGGADEQFF. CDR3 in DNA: TGTGCCAGCAGCTTGAATGCGGGAGGCGCCGATGAGCAGTTCTTC.

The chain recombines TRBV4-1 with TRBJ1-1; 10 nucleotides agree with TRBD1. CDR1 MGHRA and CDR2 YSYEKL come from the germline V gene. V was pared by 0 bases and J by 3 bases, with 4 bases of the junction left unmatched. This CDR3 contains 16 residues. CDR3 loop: CASSQERDRGYTEAFF. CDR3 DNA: TGCGCCAGCAGCCAAGAGAGGGACAGGGGCTACACTGAAGCTTTCTTT.

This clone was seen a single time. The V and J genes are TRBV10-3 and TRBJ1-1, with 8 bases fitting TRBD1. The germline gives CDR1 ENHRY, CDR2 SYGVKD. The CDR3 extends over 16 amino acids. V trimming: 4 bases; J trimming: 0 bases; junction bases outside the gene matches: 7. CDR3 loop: CAISGRSGGLNTEAFF. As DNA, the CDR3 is TGTGCCATCAGTGGACGGTCAGGGGGCTTGAACACTGAAGCTTTCTTT.

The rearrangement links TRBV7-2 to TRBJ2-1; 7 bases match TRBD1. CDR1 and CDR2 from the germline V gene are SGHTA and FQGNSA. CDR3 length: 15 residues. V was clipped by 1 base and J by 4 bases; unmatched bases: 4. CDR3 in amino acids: CASSLGTGEYNEQFF. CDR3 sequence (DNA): TGTGCCAGCAGCTTAGGGACAGGAGAATACAATGAGCAGTTCTTC.

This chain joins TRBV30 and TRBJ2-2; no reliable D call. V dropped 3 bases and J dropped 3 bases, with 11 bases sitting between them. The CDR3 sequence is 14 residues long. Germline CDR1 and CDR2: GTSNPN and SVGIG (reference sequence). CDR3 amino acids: CAWSGSSYTGELFF. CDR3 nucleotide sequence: TGTGCCTGGAGCGGGTCCTCCTACACCGGGGAGCTGTTTTTT. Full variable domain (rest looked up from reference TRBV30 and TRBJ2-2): SQTIHQWPATLVQPVGSPLSLECTVEGTSNPNLYWYRQAAGRGLQLLFYSVGIGQISSEVPQNLSASRPQDRQFILSSKKLLLSDSGFYLCAWSGSSYTGELFFGEGSRLTVL.